This is a list of T cell receptor beta chains from one sample in a study of spatial heterogeneity in lung cancer. TCRdb analysed the 5' RACE reads with MiXCR anew, one entry per CDR3 protein. The table has under 150,000 distinct CDR3 sequences, 12% seen once. Material: PBMCs, obtained at follow-up. These receptors were taken from a male donor with early-stage non-small cell lung cancer. CDR3s include the opening cysteine and the closing phenylalanine or tryptophan. The D gene is left open where the match is weak. Expanded clones are given a class, and other clones once, few, many or no size at all.

d_call j_call clone_size v_call cdr3_aa cdr3_nt
NA TRBJ1-1 few TRBV4-1 CASSRRETTEAFF TGCGCCAGCAGCCGCAGGGAGACGACTGAAGCTTTCTTT
NA TRBJ2-7 many TRBV7-9 CASSFRGPYEQYF TGTGCCAGCAGCTTCCGGGGACCCTACGAGCAGTACTTC
NA TRBJ1-2 many TRBV10-3 CAIPSSPRGPSYGYTF TGTGCCATCCCATCCTCTCCCCGGGGACCCTCCTATGGCTACACCTTC
TRBD1 TRBJ2-7 many TRBV28 CASSQTGGSYEQYF TGTGCCAGCAGTCAAACAGGGGGCAGCTACGAGCAGTACTTC
NA TRBJ1-6 NA TRBV20-1 CSAPGGRGAVGSYNSPLHF TGCAGTGCCCCCGGGGGCCGGGGGGCAGTAGGGTCCTATAATTCACCCCTCCACTTT
NA TRBJ2-5 NA TRBV2 CASPPVEKETQYF TGTGCCAGCCCCCCAGTGGAGAAAGAGACCCAGTACTTC
NA TRBJ2-2 few TRBV7-2 CASSPTWGAMFF TGTGCCAGCAGCCCAACTTGGGGTGCTATGTTTTTT
TRBD1 TRBJ1-2 few TRBV5-1 CASSRTGDNYGYTF TGCGCCAGCAGCCGGACAGGGGACAACTATGGCTACACCTTC
NA TRBJ2-5 few TRBV27 CASSSILGANQETQYF TGTGCCAGCAGTTCGATCCTCGGGGCTAACCAAGAGACCCAGTACTTC
NA TRBJ1-5 many TRBV7-9 CASSLATPNQPQHF TGTGCCAGCAGCTTAGCCACACCCAATCAGCCCCAGCATTTT
NA TRBJ2-2 few TRBV29-1 CSVVTGTLNTGELFF TGCAGCGTTGTAACCGGGACTCTAAACACCGGGGAGCTGTTTTTT
TRBD1 TRBJ2-5 NA TRBV13 CASRRTGAEETQYF TGTGCCAGCAGGCGGACAGGAGCCGAAGAGACCCAGTACTTC
TRBD2 TRBJ2-5 many TRBV12-3/TRBV12-4 CASSLNSGGLETQYF TGTGCCAGCAGTTTGAATAGCGGGGGTTTGGAGACCCAGTACTTC
NA TRBJ2-3 NA TRBV29-1 CSAIKEVAPVDTQYF TGCAGCGCCATCAAGGAAGTTGCCCCCGTAGATACGCAGTATTTT
NA TRBJ1-3 NA TRBV6-2/TRBV6-3 CASIRGSSGNTIYF TGTGCCAGCATCCGTGGGAGCTCTGGAAACACCATATATTTT
NA TRBJ2-5 many TRBV28 CASSSGQETQYF TGTGCCAGCTCGAGCGGCCAAGAGACCCAGTACTTC
TRBD1 TRBJ1-4 NA TRBV12-3/TRBV12-4 CASGKRDRAEKLFF TGTGCCAGCGGAAAACGGGACAGGGCCGAAAAACTGTTTTTT
NA TRBJ2-3 many TRBV6-2/TRBV6-3 CASSSRTDTQYF TGTGCCAGCAGTTCCAGAACAGATACGCAGTATTTT
TRBD2 TRBJ2-1 many TRBV12-3/TRBV12-4 CASSYRTSGGANNEQFF TGTGCCAGCAGTTATCGGACTAGCGGGGGGGCTAACAATGAGCAGTTCTTC
NA TRBJ2-7 many TRBV28 CASSFFHEQYF TGTGCCAGCAGTTTTTTTCACGAGCAGTACTTC